This TCR beta chain is from a study of blood T cell dynamics during melanoma immunotherapy. Trimming left V 3 bases short and J 1 base short, with 9 bases between. The CDR3 loop spans 14 amino acids. The germline gives CDR1 KGHSH, CDR2 LQKENI. Clones were sequenced by immunoSEQ multiplex PCR, and TCRdb holds only the in-frame ones, with some missing. The profile shows about 11,000 clones, approximately 85% of them singletons. The time point was: pre-treatment baseline. Blood was drawn before treatment and at week 3 after checkpoint blockade. The source material was blood, sampled from a patient treated with checkpoint blockade. The chain uses TRBV18 and TRBJ1-1, with D unresolved. The clonotype was recovered from a human donor with melanoma. The CDR3 reads CASSPGKGNTEAFF. Written as DNA, the CDR3 is TGTGCCAGCTCACCCGGCAAGGGGAACACTGAAGCTTTCTTT. Drawing the rest from reference TRBV18 and TRBJ1-1, the complete variable domain is NAGVMQNPRHLVRRRGQEARLRCSPMKGHSHVYWYRQLPEEGLKFMVYLQKENIIDESGMPKERFSAEFPKEGPSILRIQQVVRGDSAAYFCASSPGKGNTEAFFGQGTRLTVV.